These 7 T cell receptor beta chains were sequenced from one sample in a study of CD8 T cells in Susac syndrome. With random hexamers, roughly 0.45 to 1 ug RNA was reverse transcribed. A single record per CDR3 protein comes from TCRdb applying MiXCR to the immunoSEQ multiplex PCR reads. The sample has roughly 89,000 distinct CDR3 sequences; 96% are singletons. Sequencing was done on a sample of CD8+ T cells from PBMCs. These receptors were taken from a human donor with Susac syndrome.

The chain recombines TRBV20-1 with TRBJ2-1, with D perhaps TRBD1 (5 bases). The CDR3 runs 10 residues. Germline assignment: CDR1 DFQATT and CDR2 SNEGSKA (reference sequence). Trimming pared 3 bases from V and 10 bases from J, leaving 7 bases between. The CDR3 sequence: CSASRQEQFF. The CDR3 DNA reads as TGCAGTGCTAGCAGACAGGAGCAGTTCTTC.

This clonotype has just one count. This chain joins TRBV29-1 and TRBJ2-2, with 11 bases lining up with TRBD2. The CDR3 is made up of 16 amino acids. V dropped 4 bases and J dropped 4; count of bases not matched to a gene: 8. The V gene's germline CDR1 is SQVTM and CDR2 ANQGSEA. The CDR3 protein is CSVGIAGGQGTGELFF. As DNA, the CDR3 is TGCAGCGTTGGGATAGCGGGGGGGCAGGGCACCGGGGAGCTGTTTTTT.

The V and J genes are TRBV12-3 or TRBV12-4 and TRBJ1-5; TRBD1 aligns across 7 bases. V trimming: 10 bases; J trimming: 6 bases; junction bases outside the gene matches: 15. The CDR3 is made up of 15 amino acids. CDR3 in amino acids: CATRNSGGLGQPQHF. CDR3 nucleotides: TGTGCCACCAGAAATTCAGGGGGTCTCGGTCAGCCCCAGCATTTT.

This sequence joins TRBV15 and TRBJ2-5; D may be TRBD1 (6 bases). CDR3 length: 15 residues. The germline gives CDR1 LNHNV, CDR2 YYDKDF (reference sequence). Trimming cost V 0 bases and J 2 bases, with 10 bases left between them. CDR3 sequence reads: CATSRDGTNQETQYF. DNA of the CDR3: TGTGCCACCAGCAGAGATGGGACAAATCAAGAGACCCAGTACTTC.

The chain employs TRBV9 and TRBJ2-1; unclear D gene. Trimming took off 0 bases at V and 6 bases at J, with 7 bases between the two ends. Germline CDR1 SGDLS, CDR2 YYNGEE. This CDR3 has 13 amino acids. The chain's CDR3 is CASSVATANEQFF. The CDR3, as DNA: TGTGCCAGCAGCGTAGCAACAGCCAATGAGCAGTTCTTC.

The chain employs TRBV9 and TRBJ2-3, with D unclear. The germline V and J ends were trimmed by 3 bases and 0 bases, with 14 bases remaining between them. There are 16 residues in the CDR3. Germline-derived CDR1 and CDR2 are SGDLS and YYNGEE. This CDR3 reads CASSGPTYPSTDTQYF. The CDR3 DNA reads as TGTGCCAGCAGCGGCCCGACTTATCCTAGCACAGATACGCAGTATTTT.

This chain uses TRBV30 with TRBJ1-6; D unresolved. The V end lost 0 bases, the J end lost 10 bases, and 16 bases lay between the germline ends. CDR1 GTSNPN and CDR2 SVGIG come from the germline V gene (reference sequence). The CDR3 loop spans 15 amino acids. The CDR3 nucleotides are TGTGCCTGGAGTGTAGGGCCCCCGGTGGGCTCACCCCTCCACTTT. Protein sequence: CAWSVGPPVGSPLHF.